A single sample gave rise to the 14 T cell receptor beta chains below, sequenced in a study of OX40 agonist ivuxolimab in advanced cancers. The library was made by the immunoSEQ multiplex PCR assay. TCRdb obtained this table from immuneACCESS and retained in-frame rearrangements with V and J assigned. These tables miss some clones; where compared with another copy, unresolved V genes account for less than half of the shortfall, and the remainder is unexplained. Counted in this sample were 75,000 to 100,000 clones; roughly 91% of them appeared once. Less than 0.4% of the sample rests with the top ten. This sample comprised CD4+ or CD8+ T cells sorted from blood, obtained in a trial of the OX40 agonist ivuxolimab. The receptors come from an adult with an advanced solid tumor such as melanoma, head and neck, liver or kidney cancer.

The chain carries TRBV7-9 and TRBJ2-3; D call uncertain. The CDR3 has 13 amino acids. The germline V gene encodes CDR1 SEHNR and CDR2 FQNEAQ (reference sequence). V was trimmed by 1 base and J by 4 bases, leaving 6 bases between them. CDR3 loop: CASSLGRADTQYF. In nucleotides, the CDR3 is TGTGCCAGCAGCTTAGGACGGGCAGATACGCAGTATTTT.

The rearrangement joins TRBV6-6 to TRBJ2-7; D is uncertain. Germline loops: CDR1 MNHNY, CDR2 SVGAGI (reference sequence). Trimming removed 4 bases from V and 3 bases from J, with 13 bases in between. The CDR3 spans 14 residues. The CDR3 spells CASSSRAVGYEQYF. The CDR3 DNA reads as TGTGCCAGCAGTTCCCGGGCCGTGGGCTACGAGCAGTACTTC.

V is TRBV4-2 and J is TRBJ2-3; D is possibly TRBD2 (7 bases). Germline-derived CDR1 and CDR2 are LGHNA and YNFKEQ. The CDR3 loop spans 14 amino acids. The V gene lost 1 base and the J gene lost 6 bases, with 11 bases spanning the gap. CDR3 amino acids: CASSQGGRGDTQYF. CDR3 DNA: TGTGCCAGCAGCCAAGGGGGGCGGGGGGATACGCAGTATTTT.

The chain employs TRBV6-6 and TRBJ2-1; 8 bases are shared with TRBD2. The CDR3 runs 15 residues. Per germline, CDR1 MNHNY and CDR2 SVGAGI (reference sequence). CDR3: CASRRRREAGNEQFF. The CDR3 coding sequence is TGTGCGTCTCGTCGGAGGCGGGAGGCGGGGAATGAGCAGTTCTTC.

The chain couples TRBV6-5 to TRBJ1-1, with D perhaps TRBD1 (6 bases). The CDR3 sequence is 14 residues long. Germline loops: CDR1 MNHEY, CDR2 SVGAGI. V was trimmed by 4 bases and J by 7 bases, leaving 16 bases between them. The DNA of the CDR3 is TGTGCCAGCAGTTCGATCAGGGGAATGGGTGAAGCTTTCTTT. The encoded protein is CASSSIRGMGEAFF.

The chain has TRBV18 and TRBJ2-5; no definite D call. This CDR3 has 15 residues. Deletions cut 2 bases from V and 0 bases from J, with 10 bases between. Germline assignment: CDR1 KGHSH and CDR2 LQKENI. CDR3 protein: CASSPTRANQETQYF. DNA for the CDR3: TGTGCCAGCTCACCAACCCGCGCTAACCAAGAGACCCAGTACTTC.

The chain is built from TRBV28 and TRBJ2-4, with D possibly TRBD2 on 7 matching bases. The CDR3 has 14 amino acids. Germline CDR1 reads MDHEN; CDR2 reads SYDVKM. Trimming stripped 2 bases from V and 9 bases from J, with 14 bases between. The chain's CDR3 is CASSLLGGASIQYF. The DNA of the CDR3 is TGTGCCAGCAGTTTACTAGGGGGGGCGAGCATTCAGTACTTC.

This sequence joins TRBV10-3 and TRBJ2-7; 10 bases align to TRBD2. The CDR3 totals 12 residues. The V segment lost 10 bases and the J segment 4 bases; nucleotides outside the gene matches: 4. Germline V gives CDR1 ENHRY, CDR2 SYGVKD. CDR3 nucleotide sequence: TGTGCCACTAGCGGGAGTGGGTACGAGCAGTACTTC. As protein: CATSGSGYEQYF.

This clone has a single count. The rearrangement joins TRBV19 to TRBJ2-5; tentatively, D is TRBD2 (5 bases). Germline assignment: CDR1 LNHDA and CDR2 SQIVND (reference sequence). Trimming left V 6 bases short and J 5 bases short, with 13 bases between. There are 13 residues in the CDR3. The CDR3 is CASSADRGETQYF. The CDR3 region has the DNA TGTGCCAGTAGCGCCGATCGAGGGGAGACCCAGTACTTC.

This sequence joins TRBV5-1 and TRBJ2-5; D possibly corresponds to TRBD2 (5 bases). The CDR3 length is 14 residues. In germline, CDR1 is SGHRS, CDR2 YFSETQ. Trimming stripped 4 bases from V and 5 bases from J, with 15 bases between. The CDR3 nucleotides read TGCGCCAGCAGCCCCGGACTGGCGGTGGAGACCCAGTACTTC. Amino acid sequence: CASSPGLAVETQYF.

The V and J genes are TRBV23-1 and TRBJ2-7, with 10 nucleotides matching TRBD1. TRBV23-1 is designated an ORF whose function remains uncertain. The CDR3 covers 15 residues. Trimming at V came to 3 bases and at J to 3 bases, leaving 5 bases not matched to a gene. CDR3 coding DNA: TGCGCCAGCAGTCACCTGGACAGGGGGATCTACGAGCAGTACTTC. Amino acid sequence: CASSHLDRGIYEQYF.

This clone has just a few counts. The V gene is TRBV7-3, the J gene TRBJ1-4; no reliable D call. V was pared by 2 bases and J by 5 bases, with 9 bases between. Germline V CDR1 and CDR2: SGHTA, FQGTGA. This CDR3 has 14 amino acids. The DNA of the CDR3 is TGTGCCAGCAGCTTACTACACGTAAATGAAAAACTGTTTTTT. This codes for CASSLLHVNEKLFF.

J is TRBJ2-7 and V is TRBV29-1; 11 bases are shared with TRBD2. The CDR3 has 16 residues. The J segment lost 3 bases and the V segment lost 4 bases, leaving 11 bases of the junction unmatched. Looked up from germline, CDR1 is SQVTM and CDR2 is ANQGSEA. CDR3 coding DNA: TGCAGCGTTGCTATCCCCACTAGCGGGAGTATCTACGAGCAGTACTTC. The encoded protein is CSVAIPTSGSIYEQYF.

This chain links TRBV19 with TRBJ2-5, with 9 bases matching TRBD2. The CDR3 covers 13 residues. Germline V CDR1 and CDR2: LNHDA, SQIVND (reference sequence). After removal of 6 bases from V and 2 bases from J, the junction contained 1 base not matched to a gene. CDR3 residues: CASRAGGQETQYF. CDR3 bases: TGTGCCAGTAGGGCGGGAGGGCAAGAGACCCAGTACTTC.